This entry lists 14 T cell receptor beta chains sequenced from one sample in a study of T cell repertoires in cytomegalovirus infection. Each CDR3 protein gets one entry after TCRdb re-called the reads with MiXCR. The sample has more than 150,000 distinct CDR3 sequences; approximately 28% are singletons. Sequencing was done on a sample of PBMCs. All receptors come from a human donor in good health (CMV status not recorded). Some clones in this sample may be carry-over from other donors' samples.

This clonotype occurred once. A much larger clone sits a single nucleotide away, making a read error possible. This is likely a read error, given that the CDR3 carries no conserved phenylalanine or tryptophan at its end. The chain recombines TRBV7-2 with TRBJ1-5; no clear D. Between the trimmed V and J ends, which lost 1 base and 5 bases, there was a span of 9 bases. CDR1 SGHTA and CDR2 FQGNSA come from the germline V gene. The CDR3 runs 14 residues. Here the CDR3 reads CASSLGPGDQPQHS. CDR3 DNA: TGTGCCAGCAGCTTAGGTCCCGGCGATCAGCCCCAGCATTCT.

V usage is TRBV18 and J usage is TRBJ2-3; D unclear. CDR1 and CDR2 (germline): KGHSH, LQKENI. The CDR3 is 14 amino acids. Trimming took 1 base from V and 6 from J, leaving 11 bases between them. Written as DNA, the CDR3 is TGTGCCAGCTCACCACAAGTCTCGGTGGATACGCAGTATTTT. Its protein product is CASSPQVSVDTQYF.

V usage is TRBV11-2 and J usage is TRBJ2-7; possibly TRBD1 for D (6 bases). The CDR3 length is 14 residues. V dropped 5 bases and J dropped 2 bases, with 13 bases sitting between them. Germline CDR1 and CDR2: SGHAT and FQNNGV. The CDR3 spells CASSPAQGPYEQYF. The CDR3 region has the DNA TGTGCCAGCAGCCCCGCACAGGGCCCCTACGAGCAGTACTTC.

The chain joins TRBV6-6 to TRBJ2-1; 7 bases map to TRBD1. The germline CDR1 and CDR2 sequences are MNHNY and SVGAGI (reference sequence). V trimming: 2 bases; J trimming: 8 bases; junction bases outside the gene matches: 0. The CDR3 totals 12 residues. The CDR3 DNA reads TGTGCCAGCAGTTACGACAGGGATGAGCAGTTCTTC. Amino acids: CASSYDRDEQFF.

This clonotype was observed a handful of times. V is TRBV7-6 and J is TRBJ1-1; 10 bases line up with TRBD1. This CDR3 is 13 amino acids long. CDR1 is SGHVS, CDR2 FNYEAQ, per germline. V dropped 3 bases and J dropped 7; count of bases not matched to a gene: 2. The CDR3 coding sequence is TGTGCCAGCAGCTTGGGACAGGGGTTTGAAGCTTTCTTT. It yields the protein CASSLGQGFEAFF.

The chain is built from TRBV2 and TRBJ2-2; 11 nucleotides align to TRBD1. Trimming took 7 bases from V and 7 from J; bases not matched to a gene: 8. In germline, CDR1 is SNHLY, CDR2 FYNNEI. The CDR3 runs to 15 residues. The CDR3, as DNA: TGTGCCAGCACTAGGGACAGGGGGACGGGCGGGGAGCTGTTTTTT. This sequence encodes CASTRDRGTGGELFF.

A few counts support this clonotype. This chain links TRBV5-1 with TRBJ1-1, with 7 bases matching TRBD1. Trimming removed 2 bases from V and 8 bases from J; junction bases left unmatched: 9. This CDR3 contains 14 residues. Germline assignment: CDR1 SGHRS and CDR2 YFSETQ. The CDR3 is CASSFEPGTAEAFF. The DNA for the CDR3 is TGCGCCAGCAGCTTCGAACCCGGGACAGCCGAAGCTTTCTTT. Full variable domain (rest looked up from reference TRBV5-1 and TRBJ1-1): KAGVTQTPRYLIKTRGQQVTLSCSPISGHRSVSWYQQTPGQGLQFLFEYFSETQRNKGNFPGRFSGRQFSNSRSEMNVSTLELGDSALYLCASSFEPGTAEAFFGQGTRLTVV.

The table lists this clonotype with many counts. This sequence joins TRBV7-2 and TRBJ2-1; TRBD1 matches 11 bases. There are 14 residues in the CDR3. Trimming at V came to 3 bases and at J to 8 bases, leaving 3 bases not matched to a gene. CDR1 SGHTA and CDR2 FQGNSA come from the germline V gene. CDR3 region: CASSLDRGLDEQFF. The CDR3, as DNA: TGTGCCAGCAGCTTGGACAGGGGGCTTGATGAGCAGTTCTTC.

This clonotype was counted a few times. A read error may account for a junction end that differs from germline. CDR3 in amino acids: CAISEGADEEYF. The DNA of the CDR3 is TGTGCCATCAGTGAGGGGGCAGACGAGGAGTACTTC. The rearrangement links TRBV10-3 to TRBJ2-7, with D tentatively TRBD1 (5 bases). Looked up from germline, CDR1 is ENHRY and CDR2 is SYGVKD. CDR3 size: 12 residues.

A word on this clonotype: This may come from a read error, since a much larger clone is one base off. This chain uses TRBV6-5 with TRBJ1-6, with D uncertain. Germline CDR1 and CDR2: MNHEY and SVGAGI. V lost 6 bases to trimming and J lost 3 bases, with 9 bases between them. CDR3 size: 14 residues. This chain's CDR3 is CASRKSYYNSPLHF. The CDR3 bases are TGTGCCAGCAGGAAGAGCTACTATAATTCACCCCTCCACTTT.

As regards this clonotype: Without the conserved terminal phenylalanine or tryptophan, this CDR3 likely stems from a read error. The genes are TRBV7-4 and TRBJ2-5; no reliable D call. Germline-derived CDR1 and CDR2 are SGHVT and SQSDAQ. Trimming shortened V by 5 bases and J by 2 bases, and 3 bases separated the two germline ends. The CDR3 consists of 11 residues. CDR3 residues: CASSLQETQYS. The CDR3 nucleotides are TGTGCCAGCAGCCTTCAAGAGACCCAGTACTCC.

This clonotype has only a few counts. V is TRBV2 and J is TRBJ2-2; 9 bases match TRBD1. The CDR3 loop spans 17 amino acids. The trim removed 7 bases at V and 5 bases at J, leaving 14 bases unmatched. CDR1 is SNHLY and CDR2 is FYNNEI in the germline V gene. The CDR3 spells CASKGVAGTGQTGELFF. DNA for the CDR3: TGTGCCAGCAAGGGGGTAGCCGGGACAGGGCAAACCGGGGAGCTGTTTTTT.

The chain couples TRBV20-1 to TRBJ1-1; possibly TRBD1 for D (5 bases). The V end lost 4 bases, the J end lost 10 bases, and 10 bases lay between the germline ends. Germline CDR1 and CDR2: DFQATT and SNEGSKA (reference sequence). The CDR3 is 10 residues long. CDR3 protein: CSAKEGRAFF. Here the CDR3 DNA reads TGCAGTGCTAAGGAGGGACGAGCTTTCTTT.

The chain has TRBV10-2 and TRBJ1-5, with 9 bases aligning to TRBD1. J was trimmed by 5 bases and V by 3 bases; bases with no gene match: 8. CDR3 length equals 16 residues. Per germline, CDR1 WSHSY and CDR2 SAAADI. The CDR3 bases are TGCGCCAGCAGTGACCTCGGACAGGGGCGATATCAGCCCCAGCATTTT. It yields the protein CASSDLGQGRYQPQHF.